This T cell receptor beta chain comes out of a study of cytomegalovirus exposure and HLA in healthy donors. Regarding this clone: Its target is not known.

Overall study results and limits: TCR sequences were mostly rare, though some public TCRs occurred in many donors. Cytomegalovirus-associated status was assigned to about 180 TCR beta chains.

The data were produced by immunoSEQ multiplex PCR, yet TCRdb's version contains in-frame clones alone and is incomplete. This table has around 300,000 clones, around 90% appearing once. This TCR was recovered from a woman in her 30s in good health and CMV-seropositive. The sample consisted of PBMCs.

The CDR3 DNA follows: TGCGCCAGCAGCCAAGTCGTAGGATCCAATCAGCCCCAGCATTTT. Translated: CASSQVVGSNQPQHF. V gene TRBV4-3 combines with J gene TRBJ1-5; D ambiguous. Deletions cut 1 base from V and 3 bases from J, with 10 bases between. The CDR3 is made up of 15 amino acids. Per germline, CDR1 LGHNA and CDR2 YSLEER.